The 19 T cell receptor beta chains below were found in one sample sequenced in a study of cytomegalovirus exposure and HLA in healthy donors. PCR amplification relied on 60 Vbeta primers (plus 13 Jbeta primers). Using immunoSEQ multiplex PCR, the repertoire was profiled, and TCRdb retains in-frame clones only, with some absent. The sample carries hundreds of thousands of clones, 76% recorded once. Sequenced input: PBMCs. All receptors derive from a man aged 18 to 29 in good health and CMV-seronegative.

The V call is TRBV18, the J call TRBJ2-2; a possible D gene is TRBD1 (5 bases). This CDR3 is 14 amino acids long. With 2 bases removed from V and 1 base from J, the gap between germline ends came to 5 bases. From germline, CDR1 is KGHSH and CDR2 LQKENI. Written as DNA, the CDR3 is TGTGCCAGCTCACCAGGACAGAACACCGGGGAGCTGTTTTTT. This sequence encodes CASSPGQNTGELFF. Full variable domain (rest looked up from reference TRBV18 and TRBJ2-2): NAGVMQNPRHLVRRRGQEARLRCSPMKGHSHVYWYRQLPEEGLKFMVYLQKENIIDESGMPKERFSAEFPKEGPSILRIQQVVRGDSAAYFCASSPGQNTGELFFGEGSRLTVL.

The chain is built from TRBV11-1 and TRBJ2-5; TRBD2 might be the D (5 bases). Trimming took off 4 bases at V and 1 base at J, with 10 bases between the two ends. This CDR3 is built from 14 residues. Germline V gene data show CDR1 as SGHAT and CDR2 as FQDESV (reference sequence). The CDR3 spells CASSYWGAQETQYF. CDR3 DNA: TGTGCCAGCAGCTATTGGGGAGCCCAAGAGACCCAGTACTTC.

The genes are TRBV27 and TRBJ1-5; TRBD1 matches 8 bases. The germline CDR1 and CDR2 sequences are MNHEY and SMNVEV (reference sequence). The J segment lost 4 bases and the V segment lost 6 bases, leaving 11 bases of the junction unmatched. This CDR3 is 16 amino acids long. The CDR3 reads CASSPAEGQGNQPQHF. In DNA, the CDR3 is TGTGCCAGCAGCCCAGCCGAAGGACAGGGTAATCAGCCCCAGCATTTT.

The V gene is TRBV6-5, the J gene TRBJ1-1; D gene ambiguous. The CDR3 runs to 13 residues. The ends were cut back, 4 bases at V and 1 base at J, with 7 bases in the middle. CDR1 MNHEY and CDR2 SVGAGI come from the germline V gene. The CDR3 bases are TGTGCCAGCAGTTGGGCTGCGAACACTGAAGCTTTCTTT. Translated: CASSWAANTEAFF.

With respect to this clone: This same CDR3 is encoded by further DNA sequences in the sample. The V gene is TRBV5-1, the J gene TRBJ2-1, with 7 bases identical to TRBD2. This CDR3 contains 14 residues. J gave up 4 bases and V 3 bases, and 4 bases lay outside the gene matches. Germline V gene data show CDR1 as SGHRS and CDR2 as YFSETQ. CDR3 DNA: TGCGCCAGCAGCTCTAGCGGTGGGTACAATGAGCAGTTCTTC. Its protein is CASSSSGGYNEQFF.

The chain carries TRBV5-1 and TRBJ2-5; 7 nucleotides line up with TRBD1. Per the germline V gene, CDR1 is SGHRS and CDR2 is YFSETQ. This CDR3 spans 13 amino acids. Trimming at V came to 2 bases and at J to 5 bases, leaving 3 bases not matched to a gene. CDR3 nucleotides: TGCGCCAGCAGCTTAACAGGGGACGAGACCCAGTACTTC. It is translated as CASSLTGDETQYF. Drawing the rest from reference TRBV5-1 and TRBJ2-5, the complete variable domain is KAGVTQTPRYLIKTRGQQVTLSCSPISGHRSVSWYQQTPGQGLQFLFEYFSETQRNKGNFPGRFSGRQFSNSRSEMNVSTLELGDSALYLCASSLTGDETQYFGPGTRLLVL.

CDR3 coding DNA: TGCGCCAGCAGCTTTTGGCTAGCAAGTGAGCAGTTCTTC. Translation: CASSFWLASEQFF. This chain connects TRBV5-1 to TRBJ2-1; possibly TRBD2 for D (5 bases). Germline lookup yields CDR1 SGHRS and CDR2 YFSETQ. V was shortened by 2 bases and J by 9 bases, with 12 bases between the two germline ends. The CDR3 length is 13 residues.

The CDR3, as DNA: TGTGCCAGCAGTTGGGCGGGAGAGTCCTACGAGCAGTACTTC. Protein product: CASSWAGESYEQYF. The chain couples TRBV27 to TRBJ2-7; 7 nucleotides align to TRBD2. The germline V gene encodes CDR1 MNHEY and CDR2 SMNVEV (reference sequence). The CDR3 is made up of 14 amino acids. V shed 4 bases, J shed 1 base, and the junction held 4 bases outside the gene matches.

This clone appeared once. V gene TRBV7-9 combines with J gene TRBJ2-1; weak D call: TRBD1 (5 bases). Germline CDR1 and CDR2: SEHNR and FQNEAQ (reference sequence). V was trimmed by 5 bases and J by 9 bases, leaving 14 bases between them. The CDR3 consists of 13 residues. CDR3 DNA sequence: TGTGCCAGCAGCCACACCCCAGGGCTTGAGCAGTTCTTC. It codes for CASSHTPGLEQFF.

The gene calls are TRBV5-1 and TRBJ2-5, with D maybe TRBD1 (6 bases). V was cut by 0 bases and J by 3 bases, with 12 bases left in between. Germline CDR1 and CDR2: SGHRS and YFSETQ. The CDR3 runs to 15 residues. This chain's CDR3 is CASSLGTDQKETQYF. CDR3 coding DNA: TGCGCCAGCAGCTTGGGGACAGATCAAAAAGAGACCCAGTACTTC. Variable domain in full (rest from reference TRBV5-1 and TRBJ2-5): KAGVTQTPRYLIKTRGQQVTLSCSPISGHRSVSWYQQTPGQGLQFLFEYFSETQRNKGNFPGRFSGRQFSNSRSEMNVSTLELGDSALYLCASSLGTDQKETQYFGPGTRLLVL.

Remarks on this clone: A junction boundary mismatches the germline segment, possibly from a read error. V and J are TRBV5-5 and TRBJ2-3; 11 bases agree with TRBD2. The CDR3 consists of 12 residues. Germline CDR1 SGHKS, CDR2 YYEKEE (reference sequence). DNA of the CDR3: TGTGCCAGCAGCCTAACTAGCGGGAGTTCCAATTTT. This translates into CASSLTSGSSNF.

Note on this clone: An end of the junction does not agree with germline; a read error may underlie this. The chain joins TRBV7-9 to TRBJ2-7, with 7 bases fitting TRBD2. Germline CDR1 SEHNR, CDR2 FQNEAQ (reference sequence). There are 14 residues in the CDR3. This CDR3 reads CASSFGPVAGQLRF. The CDR3 nucleotides are TGTGCCAGCAGCTTCGGTCCGGTAGCGGGCCAACTCCGTTTC.

The chain links TRBV15 to TRBJ2-7; D is perhaps TRBD2 (5 bases). CDR3 length: 14 residues. With 1 base removed from V and 2 bases from J, the gap between germline ends came to 9 bases. Germline-derived CDR1 and CDR2 are LNHNV and YYDKDF (reference sequence). CDR3 sequence (DNA): TGTGCCACCAGCAGAGGCGGGTCCCCCTACGAGCAGTACTTC. Translating gives CATSRGGSPYEQYF.

The rearrangement uses TRBV11-3 and TRBJ1-1; no reliable D call. Trimming cost V 1 base and J 3 bases, with 6 bases left between them. Looked up from germline, CDR1 is SGHNT and CDR2 is YENEEA. The CDR3 totals 13 residues. In DNA form, the CDR3 reads TGTGCCAGCAGCTTAGTATCGGACACTGAAGCTTTCTTT. Translating it yields CASSLVSDTEAFF.

The chain has TRBV5-1 and TRBJ2-3, with 10 positions matching TRBD1. This CDR3 contains 16 residues. V gave up 2 bases and J gave up 6 bases; unmatched junction bases: 9. Germline-derived CDR1 and CDR2 are SGHRS and YFSETQ. The CDR3 here is CASSFRTGGVGDTQYF. CDR3 nucleotide sequence: TGCGCCAGCAGCTTCCGGACAGGGGGAGTCGGGGATACGCAGTATTTT.

V and J are TRBV2 and TRBJ2-7, with D possibly matching TRBD1 (5 bases). The germline CDR1 and CDR2 sequences are SNHLY and FYNNEI. V was shortened by 4 bases and J by 0 bases, with 13 bases between the two germline ends. This CDR3 contains 15 residues. The CDR3 coding sequence is TGTGCCAGCAGTGCCGCGTACAGGACCTCCTACGAGCAGTACTTC. It encodes CASSAAYRTSYEQYF.

Only a few counts were recorded for this clone. The rearrangement joins TRBV2 to TRBJ1-1; 9 nucleotides agree with TRBD1. CDR1 is SNHLY, CDR2 FYNNEI, per germline. The junction had 0 bases not matched to a gene; V was cut back by 1 base and J by 6 bases. This CDR3 region has 13 residues. The CDR3: CASSEDRGPEAFF. CDR3 DNA: TGTGCCAGCAGTGAAGACAGGGGGCCTGAAGCTTTCTTT.

This sequence joins TRBV9 and TRBJ1-1, with TRBD1 matching over 8 bases. In germline, CDR1 is SGDLS, CDR2 YYNGEE. The CDR3 is made up of 15 amino acids. V shed 1 base, J shed 5 bases, and the junction held 7 bases outside the gene matches. The CDR3, as DNA: TGTGCCAGCAGCGTATACAGGGGGGGGGAAACTGAAGCTTTCTTT. Its protein product is CASSVYRGGETEAFF.

This chain links TRBV7-2 with TRBJ2-1; no firm D call. Trimming took off 1 base at V and 6 bases at J, with 13 bases between the two ends. Germline lookup yields CDR1 SGHTA and CDR2 FQGNSA. CDR3 length: 15 amino acids. The CDR3 region has the DNA TGTGCCAGCAGCTTAGAATCGGTCTCTCGCAATGAGCAGTTCTTC. It is translated as CASSLESVSRNEQFF.